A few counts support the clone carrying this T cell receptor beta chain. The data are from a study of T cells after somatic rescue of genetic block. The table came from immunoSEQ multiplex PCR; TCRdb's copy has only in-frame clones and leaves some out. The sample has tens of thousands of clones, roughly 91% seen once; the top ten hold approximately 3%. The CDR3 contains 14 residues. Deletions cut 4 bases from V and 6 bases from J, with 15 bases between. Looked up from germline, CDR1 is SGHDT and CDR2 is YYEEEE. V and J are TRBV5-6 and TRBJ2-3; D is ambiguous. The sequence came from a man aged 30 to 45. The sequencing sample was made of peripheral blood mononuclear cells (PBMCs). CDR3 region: CASSVDWVGDTQYF. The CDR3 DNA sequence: TGTGCCAGCAGCGTCGACTGGGTTGGGGATACGCAGTATTTT.